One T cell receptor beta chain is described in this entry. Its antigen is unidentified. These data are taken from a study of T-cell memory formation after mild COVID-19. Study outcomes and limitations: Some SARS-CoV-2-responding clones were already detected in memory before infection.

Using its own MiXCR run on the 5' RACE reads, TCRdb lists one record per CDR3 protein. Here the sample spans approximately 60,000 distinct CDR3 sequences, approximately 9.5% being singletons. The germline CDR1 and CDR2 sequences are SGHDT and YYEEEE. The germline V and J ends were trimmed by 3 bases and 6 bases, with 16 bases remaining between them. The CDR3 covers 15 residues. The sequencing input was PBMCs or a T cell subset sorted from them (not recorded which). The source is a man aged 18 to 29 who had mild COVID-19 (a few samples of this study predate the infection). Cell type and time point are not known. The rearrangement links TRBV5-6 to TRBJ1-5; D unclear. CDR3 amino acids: CASSSTSGVGQPQHF. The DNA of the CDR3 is TGTGCCAGCAGCTCCACCTCTGGGGTCGGTCAGCCCCAGCATTTT.